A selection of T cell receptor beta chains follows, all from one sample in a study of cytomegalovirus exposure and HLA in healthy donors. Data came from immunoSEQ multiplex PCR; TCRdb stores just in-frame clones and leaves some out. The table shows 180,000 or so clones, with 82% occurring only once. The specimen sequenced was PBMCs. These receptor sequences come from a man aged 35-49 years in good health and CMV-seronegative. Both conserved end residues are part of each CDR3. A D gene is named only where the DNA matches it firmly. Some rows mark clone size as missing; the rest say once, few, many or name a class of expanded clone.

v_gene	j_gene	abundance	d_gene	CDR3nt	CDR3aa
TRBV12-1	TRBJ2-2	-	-	TGTGCCAGCAGCTTGGGCACCGGGACAGGGGGAGGGATAGGCACCGGGGAGCTGTTTTTT	CASSLGTGTGGGIGTGELFF
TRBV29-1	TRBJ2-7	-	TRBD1	TGCAGCGTTGAAATCCTGAGGACAGGGCTGTACGAGCAGTACTTC	CSVEILRTGLYEQYF
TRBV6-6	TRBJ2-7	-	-	TGTGCCAGCAGTACTCAGGGGTCTCTCAGCTCCTACGAGCAGTACTTC	CASSTQGSLSSYEQYF
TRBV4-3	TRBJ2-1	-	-	TGCGCCAGCAGCCAAACCGGGAGCATTGGCTACAATGAGCAGTTCTTC	CASSQTGSIGYNEQFF
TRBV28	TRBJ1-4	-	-	TGTGCCAGCAGTTTAACCGGGCCGGGGAGTTATGAAAAACTGTTTTTT	CASSLTGPGSYEKLFF
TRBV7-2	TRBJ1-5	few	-	TGTGCCAGCCTTCCCTCGGGTGCCAATCAGCCCCAGCATTTT	CASLPSGANQPQHF
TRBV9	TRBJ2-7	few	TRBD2	TGTGCCAGCAGCCCGGGACTAGCGGGAGGGTACGAGCAGTACTTC	CASSPGLAGGYEQYF
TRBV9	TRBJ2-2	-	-	TGTGCCAGCAGCTTACAGCACCCAAACACCGGGGAGCTGTTTTTT	CASSLQHPNTGELFF
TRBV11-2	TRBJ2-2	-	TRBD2	TGTGCCAGCAGCTTTGTAGCGGGAGGGCCCGGAGAGCTGTTTTTT	CASSFVAGGPGELFF
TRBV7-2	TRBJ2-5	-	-	TGTGCCAGCCTTTCGCTGGGGGGAGAGACCCAGTACTTC	CASLSLGGETQYF
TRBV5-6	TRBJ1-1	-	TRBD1	TGTGCCAGCAGCTCCGGGACAGGGACTAAAGCTTTCTTT	CASSSGTGTKAFF
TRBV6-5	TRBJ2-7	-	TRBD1	TGTGCCAGCAGTTACTCGAACAGGGGGAGTTACGAGCAGTACTTC	CASSYSNRGSYEQYF
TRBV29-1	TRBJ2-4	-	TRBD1	TGCAGCGTTGAAGGTCAGGGGGAAAACATTCAGTACTTC	CSVEGQGENIQYF
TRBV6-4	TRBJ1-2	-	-	TGTGCCAGCAGTGACTCGAGTCTGGGCAGGGAAGGGAATGGCTACACCTTC	CASSDSSLGREGNGYTF
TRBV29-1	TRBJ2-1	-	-	TGCAGCGCGGGGAAGAGCGGGTCCTACAATGAGCAGTTCTTC	CSAGKSGSYNEQFF
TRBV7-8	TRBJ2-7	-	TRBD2	TGTGCCAGCAGCTTAGCGGCGACTAGCCTCTACGAGCAGTACTTC	CASSLAATSLYEQYF
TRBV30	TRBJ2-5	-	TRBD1	TGTGCCTGGAGTTCGGGACAGGGCGCGCAGGGGACCCAGTACTTC	CAWSSGQGAQGTQYF
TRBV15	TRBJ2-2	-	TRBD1	TGTGCCACCAGCAAAGGACAGGTGTTCACCGGGGAGCTGTTTTTT	CATSKGQVFTGELFF
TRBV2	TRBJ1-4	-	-	TGTGCCAGCAAGGGGTCGGATGAAAAACTGTTTTTT	CASKGSDEKLFF
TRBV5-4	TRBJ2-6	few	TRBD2	TGTGCCAGCAGCCCGGGAGGGGTTTCTGGGGCCAACGTCCTGACTTTC	CASSPGGVSGANVLTF
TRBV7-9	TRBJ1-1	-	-	TGTGCCAGCAGCTTAGAGGGGGGGACCAGCACTGAAGCTTTCTTT	CASSLEGGTSTEAFF
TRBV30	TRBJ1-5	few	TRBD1	TGTGCCTGGAGTTCCGGGACAGGGGTCCAGCCCCAGCATTTT	CAWSSGTGVQPQHF
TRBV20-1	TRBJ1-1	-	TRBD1	TGCAGTGCTAGAGGACAGGGGAGGGCTTTCTTT	CSARGQGRAFF
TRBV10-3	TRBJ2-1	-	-	TGTGCCATTGGGACTGGCAGGGTGTATGGTGAGCAGTTCTTC	CAIGTGRVYGEQFF
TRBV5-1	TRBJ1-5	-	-	TGCGCCAGCAGCTTGGAGGGCAGGGTTCATCAGCCCCAGCATTTT	CASSLEGRVHQPQHF
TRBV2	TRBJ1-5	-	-	TGTGCCAGCACGAGGCAGCCCCAGCATTTT	CASTRQPQHF
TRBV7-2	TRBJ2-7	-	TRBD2	TGTGCCAGCAGCTTAGGCGGGGGGGTTCTCGAGCAGTACTTC	CASSLGGGVLEQYF
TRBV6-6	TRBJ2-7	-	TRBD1	TGTGCCACCAGAGTGGGACAGGGGATTTACGAGCAGTACTTC	CATRVGQGIYEQYF
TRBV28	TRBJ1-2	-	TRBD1	TGTGCCAGCAGTTCAGGGGGCGCTGACTATGGCTACACCTTC	CASSSGGADYGYTF
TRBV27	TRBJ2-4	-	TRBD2	TGTGCCAGCACCAACCGGGGACTAGCGGGGGAGATTCAGTACTTC	CASTNRGLAGEIQYF
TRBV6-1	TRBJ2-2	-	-	TGTGCCAGCAGCGAAAGACAGAACTCGAACACCGGGGAGCTGTTTTTT	CASSERQNSNTGELFF
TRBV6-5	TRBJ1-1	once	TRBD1	TGTGCCAGCAGAGGGGCGGAGGGGGCGAACACTGAAGCTTTCTTT	CASRGAEGANTEAFF
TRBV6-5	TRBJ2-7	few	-	TGTGCCAGCACCAAGACAGGTACCTACGAGCAGTACTTC	CASTKTGTYEQYF
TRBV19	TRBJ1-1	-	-	TGTGCCAGTAGTTGGGACTTCGGGAACACTGAAGCTTTCTTT	CASSWDFGNTEAFF
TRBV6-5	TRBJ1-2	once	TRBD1	TGTGCCAGCAGTCGACAGGGTTCCTATGGCTACACCTTC	CASSRQGSYGYTF
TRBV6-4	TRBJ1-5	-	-	TGTGCCAGGGTATACAGAAACAATCAGCCCCAGCATTTT	CARVYRNNQPQHF
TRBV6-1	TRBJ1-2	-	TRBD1	TGTGCCAGCAGTCTGGACAGGGTCTATGGCTACACCTTC	CASSLDRVYGYTF
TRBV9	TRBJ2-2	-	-	TGTGCCAGCAGCGTAGCAAGCAGGGCCGGCGGGGAGCTGTTTTTT	CASSVASRAGGELFF
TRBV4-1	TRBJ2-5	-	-	TGCGCCAGCAGCCAAGATCGAAGCCTACCCCACTTC	CASSQDRSLPHF
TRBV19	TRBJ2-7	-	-	TGTGCCAGTAGTATAGGGTTTGGGGCTTCACGCTACGAGCAGTACTTC	CASSIGFGASRYEQYF
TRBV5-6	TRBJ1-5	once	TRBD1	TGTGCCAGCAGCCGGGGGGGACAGTACAATCAGCCCCAGCATTTT	CASSRGGQYNQPQHF
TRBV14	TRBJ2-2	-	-	TGTGCCAGCAGCCAAGGAACAGGGTCCGGGGAGCTGTTTTTT	CASSQGTGSGELFF
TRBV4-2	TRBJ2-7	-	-	TGTGCCAGCAGCCAAGAGAGGGTTGCCTACGAGCAGTACTTC	CASSQERVAYEQYF
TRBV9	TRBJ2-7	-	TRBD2	TGTGCCAGCAGCGTAGGGGCAGGGAGGGGATACGAGCAGTACTTC	CASSVGAGRGYEQYF
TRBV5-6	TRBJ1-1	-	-	TGTGCCAGCAGCTTGGAGCGCGGAGCTTCGAACACTGAAGCTTTCTTT	CASSLERGASNTEAFF
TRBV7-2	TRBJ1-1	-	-	TGTGCCAGCAGCTTCCCCTCTCAGGGACAAGCTGAAGCTTTCTTT	CASSFPSQGQAEAFF
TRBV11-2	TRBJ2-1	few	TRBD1	TGTGCCAGCAGCTCCTCCAGGGGGGAGCAGTTCTTC	CASSSSRGEQFF
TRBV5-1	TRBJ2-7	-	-	TGCGCCAGCAGCGAGGCTAGCATCCACGAGCAGTACTTC	CASSEASIHEQYF
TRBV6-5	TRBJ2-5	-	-	TGTGCCAGCAGTTACTCGAGAGGGCGCGGACAAGAGACCCAGTACTTC	CASSYSRGRGQETQYF
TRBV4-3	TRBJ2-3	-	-	TGCGCCAGCAGCCGTACAACAGATACGCAGTATTTT	CASSRTTDTQYF
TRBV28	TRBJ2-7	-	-	TGTGCCAGCAGTTTATTCGGGGGACGCTACGAGCAGTACTTC	CASSLFGGRYEQYF
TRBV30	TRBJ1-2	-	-	TGTGCCTGGAGTCCAGGGATTTACTATGGCTACACCTTC	CAWSPGIYYGYTF
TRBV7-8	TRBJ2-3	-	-	TGTGCCAGCAGCTTAGGGGCCAGAGATACGCAGTATTTT	CASSLGARDTQYF
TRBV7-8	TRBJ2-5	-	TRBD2	TGTGCCAGCAGCTTACGTGGCGGGGGGCTTCAAGAGACCCAGTACTTC	CASSLRGGGLQETQYF
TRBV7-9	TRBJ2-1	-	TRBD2	TGTGCCTCACGGGAGGGAGGTAATGAGCAGTTCTTC	CASREGGNEQFF
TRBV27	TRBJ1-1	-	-	TGTGCCAGCAGTTTGATCGCCCGAGGCACTGAAGCTTTCTTT	CASSLIARGTEAFF
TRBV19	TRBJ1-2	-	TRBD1	TGTGCCAGTAGTATAAGTCGACAGGGGGCTGCTAACTATGGCTACACCTTC	CASSISRQGAANYGYTF